Below, 6 T cell receptor beta chains from the same sample are listed, as sequenced in a study of T cell changes during pregnancy in multiple sclerosis. Sequencing was performed with immunoSEQ multiplex PCR; in TCRdb, only in-frame clones are kept and a portion is missing. The table lists more than 70,000 clones, 90% to 95% of them singletons. The input for sequencing was peripheral blood, taken after pregnancy. The receptors were sampled from a female donor in good health, enrolled as a control in a pregnancy study.

The CDR3 is CASSESVAYEQYF. Written as DNA, the CDR3 is TGTGCCAGCAGCGAGAGCGTAGCCTACGAGCAGTACTTC. This chain uses TRBV9 with TRBJ2-7; no firm D call. CDR1 is SGDLS and CDR2 is YYNGEE in the germline V gene. V lost 3 bases to trimming and J lost 2 bases, with 9 bases between them. The length of the CDR3 is 13 residues.

This clone has only one observation. The V and J genes are TRBV2 and TRBJ2-5, with 7 positions matching TRBD1. The DNA matches TRBJ2-7 better at its end, which makes the J call doubtful. The length of the CDR3 is 14 residues. CDR1 is SNHLY and CDR2 is FYNNEI in the germline V gene. The CDR3 nucleotides are TGTGCCTGTACCGTCCCGGGACAGTACTACGAGCAGTACTTC. It yields the protein CACTVPGQYYEQYF.

The chain combines TRBV19 with TRBJ1-5; no definite D call. The V and J ends lost 7 bases and 5 bases respectively, with 15 bases between them. Germline V gene data show CDR1 as LNHDA and CDR2 as SQIVND (reference sequence). The CDR3 loop spans 14 amino acids. The CDR3 loop is CASTPSSQHQPQHF. As DNA, the CDR3 is TGTGCCAGTACTCCTAGCAGCCAGCATCAGCCCCAGCATTTT.

The chain couples TRBV18 to TRBJ2-3, with D perhaps TRBD2 (6 bases). Germline V lookup: CDR1 KGHSH, CDR2 LQKENI. The CDR3 has 15 residues. V lost 3 bases and J 4 bases, leaving 14 bases between the germline ends. In DNA, the CDR3 is TGTGCCAGCTCACCTCCCGGGACTCTGGCAGATACGCAGTATTTT. Amino acids: CASSPPGTLADTQYF.

This clone showed up just once. The chain links TRBV4-2 to TRBJ2-2; 14 nucleotides match TRBD2. The CDR3 has 19 residues. Losses at the gene ends were 3 bases for V and 2 bases for J; bases not matched to a gene: 8. CDR1 LGHNA and CDR2 YNFKEQ come from the germline V gene. The DNA of the CDR3 is TGTGCCAGCAGCCATTACCGGACTAGCGGGGGGCCTAACACCGGGGAGCTGTTTTTT. It translates to CASSHYRTSGGPNTGELFF.

V is TRBV4-1 and J is TRBJ2-1, with D maybe TRBD2 (5 bases). Trimming shortened V by 5 bases and J by 5 bases, and 22 bases separated the two germline ends. This CDR3 contains 17 residues. CDR1 and CDR2 from the germline V gene are MGHRA and YSYEKL. The CDR3: CASSSRSAKVGNNEQFF. CDR3 nucleotides: TGCGCCAGCAGCTCTCGATCGGCCAAAGTCGGGAACAATGAGCAGTTCTTC.